This T cell receptor beta chain was identified in a study of T cell responses to AZD1222 COVID-19 vaccine. Regarding the study as a whole: Unmutated variant regions are reportedly targeted by nearly half of spike-specific TCRs. Donors in the cohort were predominantly white British and more often female, and clonal diversity was possibly underestimated.

V was shortened by 3 bases and J by 2 bases, with 4 bases between the two germline ends. There are 12 residues in the CDR3. The germline V gene has CDR1 MNHNS and CDR2 SASEGT. Assay used: immunoSEQ multiplex PCR; TCRdb lists only in-frame clones, some missing. Among about 200,000 clones, just over 90% were seen once, and the ten largest hold around 3.6%. To note about this clone: Its specificity is not known.

Here the sequenced sample was peripheral blood, taken 28 days after the second dose of the MenACWY control vaccine. The sequence derives from an adult who received the MenACWY meningococcal vaccine as a control. This chain links TRBV6-1 with TRBJ2-5; no reliable D call. The DNA for the CDR3 is TGTGCCAGCAGTGATCTGCAAGAGACCCAGTACTTC. Its protein product is CASSDLQETQYF.